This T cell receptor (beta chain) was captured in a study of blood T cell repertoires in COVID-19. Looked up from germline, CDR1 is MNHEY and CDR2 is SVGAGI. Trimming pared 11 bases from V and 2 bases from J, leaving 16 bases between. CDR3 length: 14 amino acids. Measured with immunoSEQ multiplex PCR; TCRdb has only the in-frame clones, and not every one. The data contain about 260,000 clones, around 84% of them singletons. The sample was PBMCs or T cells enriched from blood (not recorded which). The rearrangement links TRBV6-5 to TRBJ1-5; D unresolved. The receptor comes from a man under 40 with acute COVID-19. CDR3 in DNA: TGTGCCGGAGCCGGGTTGGGAGGCAATCAGCCCCAGCATTTT. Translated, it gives CAGAGLGGNQPQHF.